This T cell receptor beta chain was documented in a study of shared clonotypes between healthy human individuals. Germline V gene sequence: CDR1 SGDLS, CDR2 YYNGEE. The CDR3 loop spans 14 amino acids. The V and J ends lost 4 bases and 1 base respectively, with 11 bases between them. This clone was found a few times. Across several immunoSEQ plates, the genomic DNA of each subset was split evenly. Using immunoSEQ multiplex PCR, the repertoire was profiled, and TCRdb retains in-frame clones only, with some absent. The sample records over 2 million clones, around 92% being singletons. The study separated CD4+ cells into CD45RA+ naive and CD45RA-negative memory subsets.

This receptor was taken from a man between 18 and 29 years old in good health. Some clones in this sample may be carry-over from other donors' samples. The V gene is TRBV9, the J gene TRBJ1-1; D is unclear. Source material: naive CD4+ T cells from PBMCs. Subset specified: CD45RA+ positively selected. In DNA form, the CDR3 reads TGTGCCAGCAGCACCCATGACAAGAACACTGAAGCTTTCTTT. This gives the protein CASSTHDKNTEAFF.